Listed below are T cell receptor beta chains from one sample, sequenced in a study of shared clonotypes between healthy human individuals. The data were produced by immunoSEQ multiplex PCR, yet TCRdb's version contains in-frame clones alone and is incomplete. The repertoire holds about 1.5 million clones, with 95% to 99% as singletons. The sample taken for sequencing was naive CD4+ T cells sorted from blood. The receptors come from a young man in good health. Each CDR3 is given with its conserved first and last residue. The order of the fields is clone size, CDR3 length, V gene, J gene, D gene, CDR3 DNA, CDR3 protein. A D gene is named only where the DNA matches it firmly. The size of a clone is reported for some rows only, either as once, few or many, or as a class for expanded clones.

abundance: NA
len: 23
v_gene: TRBV5-1
j_gene: TRBJ2-7
d_gene: NA
CDR3nt: TGCGCCAGCAGCTTGGGGTTTTCAGGGGGGCGCTTCTTAACTTCATCCCCGGACTACGAGCAGTACTTC
CDR3aa: CASSLGFSGGRFLTSSPDYEQYF

abundance: NA
len: 14
v_gene: TRBV15
j_gene: TRBJ1-3
d_gene: NA
CDR3nt: TGTGCCACCAGCAGAGGGAGCTCTGGAAACACCATATATTTT
CDR3aa: CATSRGSSGNTIYF

abundance: NA
len: 16
v_gene: TRBV5-1
j_gene: TRBJ2-2
d_gene: NA
CDR3nt: TGCGCCAGCAAACCCCGGTGGGGGCCCGACACCGGGGAGCTGTTTTTT
CDR3aa: CASKPRWGPDTGELFF

abundance: once
len: 15
v_gene: TRBV7-2
j_gene: TRBJ1-3
d_gene: TRBD1
CDR3nt: TGTGCCAGCAGTACGGGACAGGGGGATCGAAACACCATATATTTT
CDR3aa: CASSTGQGDRNTIYF

abundance: NA
len: 14
v_gene: TRBV7-2
j_gene: TRBJ2-7
d_gene: TRBD2
CDR3nt: TGTGCCAGCAGCCTAGCGGGAGGGATTTACGAGCAGTACTTC
CDR3aa: CASSLAGGIYEQYF

abundance: NA
len: 20
v_gene: TRBV7-6
j_gene: TRBJ2-5
d_gene: NA
CDR3nt: TGTGCCAGCAGCGTACGTGTCCGATTTCCATCGCGGAGCGAAGGAGAGACCCAGTACTTC
CDR3aa: CASSVRVRFPSRSEGETQYF

abundance: NA
len: 14
v_gene: TRBV5-1
j_gene: TRBJ1-5
d_gene: NA
CDR3nt: TGCGCCAGCAGCGTACAGGTGAACGGTCAGCCCCAGCATTTT
CDR3aa: CASSVQVNGQPQHF

abundance: once
len: 13
v_gene: TRBV7-9
j_gene: TRBJ2-1
d_gene: TRBD2
CDR3nt: TGTGCCAGCAGCTTAGGGACTAGCAATGAGCAGTTCTTC
CDR3aa: CASSLGTSNEQFF

abundance: NA
len: 13
v_gene: TRBV11-2
j_gene: TRBJ1-2
d_gene: NA
CDR3nt: TGTGCCAGCAGCTTACACCCCCGGGTAGGCTACACCTTC
CDR3aa: CASSLHPRVGYTF

abundance: NA
len: 13
v_gene: TRBV30
j_gene: TRBJ2-1
d_gene: TRBD1
CDR3nt: TGTGCCTGGAGTTGGGACAGGAGGAATGAGCAGTTCTTC
CDR3aa: CAWSWDRRNEQFF

abundance: NA
len: 16
v_gene: TRBV5-4
j_gene: TRBJ2-1
d_gene: TRBD2
CDR3nt: TGTGCCAGCAGCTTGGAACTAGCGGGAGGGTCGTATGAGCAGTTCTTC
CDR3aa: CASSLELAGGSYEQFF

abundance: NA
len: 15
v_gene: TRBV18
j_gene: TRBJ2-7
d_gene: NA
CDR3nt: TGTGCCAGCTCACCAAGTCAGGGCACCTTCTACGAGCAGTACTTC
CDR3aa: CASSPSQGTFYEQYF

abundance: NA
len: 16
v_gene: TRBV7-9
j_gene: TRBJ2-1
d_gene: TRBD2
CDR3nt: TGTGCCAGCAGCTTAGTACTAGCGGGAGAACACAATGAGCAGTTCTTC
CDR3aa: CASSLVLAGEHNEQFF

abundance: NA
len: 15
v_gene: TRBV6-1
j_gene: TRBJ2-3
d_gene: NA
CDR3nt: TGTGCCAGCTACCACGACGGGCGGGACCCAGATACGCAGTATTTT
CDR3aa: CASYHDGRDPDTQYF

abundance: NA
len: 18
v_gene: TRBV28
j_gene: TRBJ2-7
d_gene: NA
CDR3nt: TGTGCCAGCAGAAGTCCGAGCATGGGTCGGGTTAGCTCCTACGAGCAGTACTTC
CDR3aa: CASRSPSMGRVSSYEQYF

abundance: NA
len: 11
v_gene: TRBV20-1
j_gene: TRBJ2-1
d_gene: NA
CDR3nt: TGCAGTGCTAGTACGTCGGTTAAGCAGTTCTTC
CDR3aa: CSASTSVKQFF

abundance: NA
len: 12
v_gene: TRBV7-8
j_gene: TRBJ2-7
d_gene: NA
CDR3nt: TGTGCCAGCACCCGATACAGCTACGAGCAGTACTTC
CDR3aa: CASTRYSYEQYF

abundance: NA
len: 17
v_gene: TRBV7-9
j_gene: TRBJ2-7
d_gene: TRBD2
CDR3nt: TGTGCCAGCAGCCCCGTGCGGGGTCTAGCGGGTCCCTACGAGCAGTACTTC
CDR3aa: CASSPVRGLAGPYEQYF

abundance: NA
len: 13
v_gene: TRBV15
j_gene: TRBJ2-7
d_gene: NA
CDR3nt: TGTGCCACCAGCAGAGATATCCAGTACGAGCAGTACTTC
CDR3aa: CATSRDIQYEQYF

abundance: NA
len: 14
v_gene: TRBV10-3
j_gene: TRBJ1-1
d_gene: NA
CDR3nt: TGTGCCATCGGCCCCTCCCCCGGGTACACTGAAGCTTTCTTT
CDR3aa: CAIGPSPGYTEAFF

abundance: NA
len: 16
v_gene: TRBV27
j_gene: TRBJ2-2
d_gene: NA
CDR3nt: TGTGCCAGCAGAGAAACAGGGACAAGGATCAGTGGGGAGCTGTTTTTT
CDR3aa: CASRETGTRISGELFF

abundance: NA
len: 15
v_gene: TRBV6-1
j_gene: TRBJ2-7
d_gene: TRBD1
CDR3nt: TGTGCCAGCAGGTTCGCTTTGGACAGGGGCAACGAGCAGTACTTC
CDR3aa: CASRFALDRGNEQYF

abundance: NA
len: 15
v_gene: TRBV29-1
j_gene: TRBJ1-3
d_gene: NA
CDR3nt: TGCAGCGTTGTAGAGGTCGGGGGGGTCAGAAACACCATATATTTT
CDR3aa: CSVVEVGGVRNTIYF

abundance: NA
len: 15
v_gene: TRBV10-3
j_gene: TRBJ2-1
d_gene: TRBD2
CDR3nt: TGTGCCATGCGCGCGGGGACTACCTCCTACAATGAGCAGTTCTTC
CDR3aa: CAMRAGTTSYNEQFF

abundance: NA
len: 10
v_gene: TRBV19
j_gene: TRBJ1-1
d_gene: NA
CDR3nt: TGTGCCAGTAGGGCCACTGAAGCTTTCTTT
CDR3aa: CASRATEAFF

abundance: NA
len: 16
v_gene: TRBV19
j_gene: TRBJ1-5
d_gene: NA
CDR3nt: TGTGCCAGTAGTATAGAATCGTGGAATCTCTATCAGCCCCAGCATTTT
CDR3aa: CASSIESWNLYQPQHF

abundance: NA
len: 12
v_gene: TRBV10-3
j_gene: TRBJ2-1
d_gene: NA
CDR3nt: TGTGCCACCCGGGACGGATACAATGAGCAGTTCTTC
CDR3aa: CATRDGYNEQFF

abundance: NA
len: 14
v_gene: TRBV28
j_gene: TRBJ2-7
d_gene: TRBD2
CDR3nt: TGTGCCAGTCACCTAGCGGAAAGCTCCTACGAGCAGTACTTC
CDR3aa: CASHLAESSYEQYF

abundance: NA
len: 12
v_gene: TRBV14
j_gene: TRBJ1-1
d_gene: NA
CDR3nt: TGTGCCAGCAGCCAGGGGGGGAGACGTGAAAGGTTT
CDR3aa: CASSQGGRRERF

abundance: once
len: 16
v_gene: TRBV11-2
j_gene: TRBJ2-1
d_gene: NA
CDR3nt: TGTGCCAGCAGCTTAGGAGTCGGGAAGGCCTACAATGAGCAGTTCTTC
CDR3aa: CASSLGVGKAYNEQFF

abundance: NA
len: 13
v_gene: TRBV5-1
j_gene: TRBJ1-2
d_gene: TRBD1
CDR3nt: TGCGCCAGCAGTTTGGACAGGGGCTATGGCTACACCTTC
CDR3aa: CASSLDRGYGYTF

abundance: once
len: 10
v_gene: TRBV19
j_gene: TRBJ1-1
d_gene: NA
CDR3nt: TGTGCCAGTCAGGGGACTGAAGCTTTCTTT
CDR3aa: CASQGTEAFF

abundance: NA
len: 17
v_gene: TRBV28
j_gene: TRBJ2-2
d_gene: TRBD2
CDR3nt: TGTGCCAGCAGTTTATCCCCTAGCGGGAGGGCCTACGGGGAGCTGTTTTTT
CDR3aa: CASSLSPSGRAYGELFF

abundance: once
len: 14
v_gene: TRBV6-1
j_gene: TRBJ2-7
d_gene: TRBD2
CDR3nt: TGTGCCAGCACTGTGGGGACTATCGAATACGAGCAGTACTTC
CDR3aa: CASTVGTIEYEQYF

abundance: NA
len: 17
v_gene: TRBV7-9
j_gene: TRBJ2-3
d_gene: TRBD2
CDR3nt: TGTGCCAGCAGCTTACCCGGGACTAGCGGGAGGTCAAATACGCAGTATTTT
CDR3aa: CASSLPGTSGRSNTQYF

abundance: NA
len: 14
v_gene: TRBV7-2
j_gene: TRBJ1-4
d_gene: NA
CDR3nt: TGTGCCAGCAGCCCCGACAGTTATAATGAAAAACTGTTTTTT
CDR3aa: CASSPDSYNEKLFF

abundance: NA
len: 11
v_gene: TRBV10-1
j_gene: TRBJ1-3
d_gene: NA
CDR3nt: TGCGCCAGCCCGACGGGGGGCCTAGTCAATTTT
CDR3aa: CASPTGGLVNF

abundance: NA
len: 12
v_gene: TRBV14
j_gene: TRBJ2-1
d_gene: NA
CDR3nt: TGTGCCAGCAGCCAACAGGGATATGAGCAGTTCTTC
CDR3aa: CASSQQGYEQFF

abundance: NA
len: 11
v_gene: TRBV10-2
j_gene: TRBJ2-5
d_gene: NA
CDR3nt: TGCGCCAGCAGTGTGGGAGAGACCCAGTACTTC
CDR3aa: CASSVGETQYF

abundance: NA
len: 16
v_gene: TRBV11-2
j_gene: TRBJ2-5
d_gene: TRBD2
CDR3nt: TGTGCCAGCAGCTCCCGGATCGCGGGAGGGCAAGAGACCCAGTACTTC
CDR3aa: CASSSRIAGGQETQYF

abundance: NA
len: 12
v_gene: TRBV7-9
j_gene: TRBJ1-1
d_gene: NA
CDR3nt: TGTGCCAGCAGCCTCTTTTACACTGAAGCTTTCTTT
CDR3aa: CASSLFYTEAFF

abundance: NA
len: 17
v_gene: TRBV11-2
j_gene: TRBJ2-1
d_gene: TRBD2
CDR3nt: TGTGCCAGCAGCTTTTATGCAGGCCTAGCGGGAGTAAATGAGCAGTTCTTC
CDR3aa: CASSFYAGLAGVNEQFF

abundance: NA
len: 17
v_gene: TRBV2
j_gene: TRBJ2-3
d_gene: TRBD2
CDR3nt: TGTGCCAGCAGGGTACCGGGACTAGCGGGCCTGGGGTCTACGCAGTATTTT
CDR3aa: CASRVPGLAGLGSTQYF

abundance: NA
len: 12
v_gene: TRBV7-2
j_gene: TRBJ2-1
d_gene: NA
CDR3nt: TGTGCCAGCAGCTTAGCCGGGGGTGAGCAGTTCTTC
CDR3aa: CASSLAGGEQFF

abundance: once
len: 11
v_gene: TRBV20-1
j_gene: TRBJ1-5
d_gene: NA
CDR3nt: TGCAGTGCTTCAATCCGATGGGGCCAGCATTTT
CDR3aa: CSASIRWGQHF

abundance: NA
len: 13
v_gene: TRBV5-6
j_gene: TRBJ1-1
d_gene: NA
CDR3nt: TGTGCCAGCAGACCTACAGGGTTCGCTGAAGCTTTCTTT
CDR3aa: CASRPTGFAEAFF

abundance: NA
len: 16
v_gene: TRBV5-6
j_gene: TRBJ2-7
d_gene: NA
CDR3nt: TGTGCCAGCAGCCACCCCGACAGGAAAGGATTCTACGAGCAGTACTTC
CDR3aa: CASSHPDRKGFYEQYF

abundance: NA
len: 13
v_gene: TRBV9
j_gene: TRBJ2-1
d_gene: NA
CDR3nt: TGTGCCAGCAGCGTAGCTAATTACAATGAGCAGTTCTTC
CDR3aa: CASSVANYNEQFF

abundance: NA
len: 15
v_gene: TRBV10-3
j_gene: TRBJ2-7
d_gene: NA
CDR3nt: TGTGCCATCAGCCCCCTTAGACTAGGGGACGGCGAGCAGTACTTC
CDR3aa: CAISPLRLGDGEQYF